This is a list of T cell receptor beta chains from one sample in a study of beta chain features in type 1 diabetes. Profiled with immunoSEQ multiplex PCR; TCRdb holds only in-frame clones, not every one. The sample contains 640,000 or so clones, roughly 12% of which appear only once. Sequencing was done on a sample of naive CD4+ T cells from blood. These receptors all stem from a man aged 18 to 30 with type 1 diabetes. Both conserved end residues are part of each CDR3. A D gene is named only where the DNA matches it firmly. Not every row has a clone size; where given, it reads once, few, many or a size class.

CDR3nt: TGCGCCAGCAGTGAGTCGGTCAGTCCGCGCGAGCAGTACTTC
CDR3aa: CASSESVSPREQYF
len: 14
j_gene: TRBJ2-7
d_gene: -
v_gene: TRBV10-2
abundance: few

CDR3nt: TGTGCCAGCAGTGAAAGGTCACCCGGGGAGACCCAGTACTTC
CDR3aa: CASSERSPGETQYF
len: 14
j_gene: TRBJ2-5
d_gene: -
v_gene: TRBV2
abundance: once

CDR3nt: TGTGCCAGCAGCCAAGGGTCGGGCTCAGAGACCCAGTACTTC
CDR3aa: CASSQGSGSETQYF
len: 14
j_gene: TRBJ2-5
d_gene: -
v_gene: TRBV14
abundance: few

CDR3nt: TGTGCCAGCATGAGAGGGGGGGGCAATCAGCCCCAGCATTTT
CDR3aa: CASMRGGGNQPQHF
len: 14
j_gene: TRBJ1-5
d_gene: -
v_gene: TRBV5-6
abundance: once

CDR3nt: TGTGCCTGGAGTGTACGAGTAGGACGTGAAGCTTTCTTT
CDR3aa: CAWSVRVGREAFF
len: 13
j_gene: TRBJ1-1
d_gene: -
v_gene: TRBV30
abundance: -

CDR3nt: TGCAGCGTTAAGGTTGGGGGGGAGAATATGAACACTGAAGCTTTCTTT
CDR3aa: CSVKVGGENMNTEAFF
len: 16
j_gene: TRBJ1-1
d_gene: -
v_gene: TRBV29-1
abundance: few

CDR3nt: TGTGCCAGCACCTCACGGGGGACCAAAGAGACCCAGTACTTC
CDR3aa: CASTSRGTKETQYF
len: 14
j_gene: TRBJ2-5
d_gene: -
v_gene: TRBV6-5
abundance: few

CDR3nt: TGCAGTGCTAGAGGGGGGGGAGAAGCTTTCTTT
CDR3aa: CSARGGGEAFF
len: 11
j_gene: TRBJ1-1
d_gene: -
v_gene: TRBV20-1
abundance: -

CDR3nt: TGTGCCAGCAGCTTAGAGGCGAACACTGAAGCTTTCTTT
CDR3aa: CASSLEANTEAFF
len: 13
j_gene: TRBJ1-1
d_gene: -
v_gene: TRBV7-3
abundance: -

CDR3nt: TGTGCCAGCAGCACCCGGACAGGGGGTTCCTACGAGCAGTACTTC
CDR3aa: CASSTRTGGSYEQYF
len: 15
j_gene: TRBJ2-7
d_gene: TRBD1
v_gene: TRBV7-9
abundance: -

CDR3nt: TGCGCCAGCAGCTCTCAGGGACTAGCGGGGCAAGAGACCCAGTACTTC
CDR3aa: CASSSQGLAGQETQYF
len: 16
j_gene: TRBJ2-5
d_gene: TRBD2
v_gene: TRBV5-1
abundance: -

CDR3nt: TGTGCCAGCAGTCGGACAGGGATAAACACCGGGGAGCTGTTTTTT
CDR3aa: CASSRTGINTGELFF
len: 15
j_gene: TRBJ2-2
d_gene: TRBD1
v_gene: TRBV6-5
abundance: -

CDR3nt: TGCAGCGCCTCGGGACTAGCGGGGTACAATGAGCAGTTCTTC
CDR3aa: CSASGLAGYNEQFF
len: 14
j_gene: TRBJ2-1
d_gene: TRBD2
v_gene: TRBV29-1
abundance: few

CDR3nt: TGCGCCAGCAGTGAGACCACGACGGGAGGGGAAGCTTTCTTT
CDR3aa: CASSETTTGGEAFF
len: 14
j_gene: TRBJ1-1
d_gene: -
v_gene: TRBV10-2
abundance: few

CDR3nt: TGTGCCAGCAGCGTTTCAGGCGGAGAGACCCAGTACTTC
CDR3aa: CASSVSGGETQYF
len: 13
j_gene: TRBJ2-5
d_gene: -
v_gene: TRBV9
abundance: -

CDR3nt: TGTGCCAGCAGTGAATCCAGACAGCTCTATGGCTACACCTTC
CDR3aa: CASSESRQLYGYTF
len: 14
j_gene: TRBJ1-2
d_gene: -
v_gene: TRBV25-1
abundance: -

CDR3nt: TGTGCCTGGAGTGTATGGGGTACATCTGAAGCTTTCTTT
CDR3aa: CAWSVWGTSEAFF
len: 13
j_gene: TRBJ1-1
d_gene: -
v_gene: TRBV30
abundance: few

CDR3nt: TGTGCCACCAGCAGAGTGACCGGGACTGCCAACTCTGGAAACACCATATATTTT
CDR3aa: CATSRVTGTANSGNTIYF
len: 18
j_gene: TRBJ1-3
d_gene: -
v_gene: TRBV15
abundance: -

CDR3nt: TGTGCCTGGAGTGAAGGACAGGGGAAACAGCCCCAGCATTTT
CDR3aa: CAWSEGQGKQPQHF
len: 14
j_gene: TRBJ1-5
d_gene: TRBD1
v_gene: TRBV30
abundance: -

CDR3nt: TGTGCCAGCAGCTTGACTGGGGGCTACACCTTC
CDR3aa: CASSLTGGYTF
len: 11
j_gene: TRBJ1-2
d_gene: -
v_gene: TRBV5-6
abundance: -